This T cell receptor (beta chain) appears in the sequencing data of a study of T cells after yellow fever vaccination. About the study: Preparing low-cell-number fractions relied on SMART-Seq v4 Ultra Low Input.

Study-wide points: Weaker in magnitude, the secondary response showed a faster peak on day 5 versus 15.

Remarks on this clonotype: Its antigen is not known.

Trimming stripped 0 bases from V and 8 bases from J, with 12 bases between. The CDR3 extends over 14 amino acids. Germline V gene data show CDR1 as MGHRA and CDR2 as YSYEKL. TCRdb re-analysed the 5' RACE reads in MiXCR, keeping a single row per CDR3 protein. Of about 340,000 distinct CDR3 sequences detected, around 13% appear once; the ten largest clones hold roughly 3%. The chain carries TRBV4-1 and TRBJ2-3; perhaps D is TRBD1 or TRBD2 (5 bases each). Sequencing used CD4+ T cells sorted from PBMCs, obtained 15 days after the yellow fever booster vaccination. This sequence originates from a man aged 18-30 years who received the YFV17D yellow fever vaccine. In DNA, the CDR3 is TGCGCCAGCAGCCAAGAAGAAAGGGACGGTACGCAGTATTTT. Protein sequence: CASSQEERDGTQYF.